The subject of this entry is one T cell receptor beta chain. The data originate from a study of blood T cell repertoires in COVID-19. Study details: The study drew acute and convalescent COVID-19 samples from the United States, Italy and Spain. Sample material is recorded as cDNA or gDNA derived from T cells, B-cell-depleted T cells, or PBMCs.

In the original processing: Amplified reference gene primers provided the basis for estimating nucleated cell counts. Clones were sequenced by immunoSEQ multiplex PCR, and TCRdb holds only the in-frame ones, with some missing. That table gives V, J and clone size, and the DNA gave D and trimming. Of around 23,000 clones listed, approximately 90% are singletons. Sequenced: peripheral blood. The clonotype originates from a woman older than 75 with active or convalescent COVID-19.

CDR3 protein: CASSLAGTGSKPQHF. CDR3 nucleotides: TGTGCCAGCAGCTTAGCCGGGACAGGGTCAAAGCCCCAGCATTTT. The chain recombines TRBV7-2 with TRBJ1-5, with 9 bases that match TRBD1. Unmatched junction bases numbered 5, after V lost 0 bases and J lost 8 bases. The germline gives CDR1 SGHTA, CDR2 FQGNSA. CDR3 length: 15 amino acids.